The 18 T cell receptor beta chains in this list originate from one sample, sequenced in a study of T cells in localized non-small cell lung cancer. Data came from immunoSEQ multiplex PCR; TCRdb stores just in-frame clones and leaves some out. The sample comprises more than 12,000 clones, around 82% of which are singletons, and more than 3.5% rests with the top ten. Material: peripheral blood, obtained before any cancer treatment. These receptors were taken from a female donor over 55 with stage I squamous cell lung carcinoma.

CDR3 residues: CAISESGNSNQPQHF. The DNA for the CDR3 is TGTGCCATCAGTGAGTCAGGGAATAGCAATCAGCCCCAGCATTTT. J is TRBJ1-5 and V is TRBV10-3; D call uncertain. Trimming removed 0 bases from V and 0 bases from J, with 6 bases in between. Per germline, CDR1 ENHRY and CDR2 SYGVKD. The CDR3 is 15 amino acids.

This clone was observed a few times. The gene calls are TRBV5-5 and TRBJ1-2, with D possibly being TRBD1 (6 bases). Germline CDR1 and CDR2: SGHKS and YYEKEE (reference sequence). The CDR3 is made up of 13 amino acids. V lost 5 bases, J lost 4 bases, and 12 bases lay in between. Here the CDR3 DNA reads TGTGCCAGCAGGGATAGGGGGATCTATGGCTACACCTTC. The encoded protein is CASRDRGIYGYTF.

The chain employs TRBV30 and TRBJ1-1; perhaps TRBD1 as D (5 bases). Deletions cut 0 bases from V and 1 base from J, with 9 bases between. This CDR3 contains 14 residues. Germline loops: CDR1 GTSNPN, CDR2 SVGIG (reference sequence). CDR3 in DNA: TGTGCCTGGAGTGTGGCTGGGGGGAACACTGAAGCTTTCTTT. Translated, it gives CAWSVAGGNTEAFF.

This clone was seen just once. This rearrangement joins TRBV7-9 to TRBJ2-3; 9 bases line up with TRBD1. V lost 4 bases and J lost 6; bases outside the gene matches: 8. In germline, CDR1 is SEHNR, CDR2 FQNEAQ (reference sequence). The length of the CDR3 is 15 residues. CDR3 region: CASSSGQGKGDTQYF. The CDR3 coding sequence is TGTGCCAGCAGCTCGGGACAGGGAAAAGGGGATACGCAGTATTTT.

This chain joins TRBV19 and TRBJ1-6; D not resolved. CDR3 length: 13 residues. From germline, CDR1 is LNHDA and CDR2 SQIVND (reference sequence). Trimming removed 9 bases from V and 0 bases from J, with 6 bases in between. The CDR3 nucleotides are TGTGCCAGCCGTAGCTCCTATAATTCACCCCTCCACTTT. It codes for CASRSSYNSPLHF.

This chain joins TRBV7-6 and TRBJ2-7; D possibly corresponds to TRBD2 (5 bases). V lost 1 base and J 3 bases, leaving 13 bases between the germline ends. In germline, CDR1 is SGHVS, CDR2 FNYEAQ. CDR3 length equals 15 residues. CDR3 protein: CASSLGGSLVYEQYF. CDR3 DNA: TGTGCCAGCAGCTTAGGCGGGTCTTTGGTCTACGAGCAGTACTTC.

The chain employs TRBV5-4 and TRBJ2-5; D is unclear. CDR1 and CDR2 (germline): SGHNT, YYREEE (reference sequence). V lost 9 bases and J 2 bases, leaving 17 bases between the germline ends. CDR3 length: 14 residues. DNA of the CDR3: TGTGCCACCTCGTCCCGGTCGACTCAAGAGACCCAGTACTTC. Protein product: CATSSRSTQETQYF.

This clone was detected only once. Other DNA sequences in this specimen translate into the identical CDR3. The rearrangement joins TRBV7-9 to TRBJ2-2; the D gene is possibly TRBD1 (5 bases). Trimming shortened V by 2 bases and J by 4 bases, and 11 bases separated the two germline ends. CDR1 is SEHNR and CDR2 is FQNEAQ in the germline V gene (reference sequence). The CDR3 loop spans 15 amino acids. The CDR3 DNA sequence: TGTGCCAGCAGCTTAAAAGGACACAGCACCGGGGAGCTGTTTTTT. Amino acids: CASSLKGHSTGELFF.

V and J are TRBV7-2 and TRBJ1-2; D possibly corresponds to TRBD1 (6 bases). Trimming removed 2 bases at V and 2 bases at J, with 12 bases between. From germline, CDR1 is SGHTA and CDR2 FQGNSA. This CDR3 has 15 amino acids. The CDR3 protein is CASSLYRQANYGYTF. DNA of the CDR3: TGTGCCAGCAGCTTATACCGACAGGCAAACTATGGCTACACCTTC.

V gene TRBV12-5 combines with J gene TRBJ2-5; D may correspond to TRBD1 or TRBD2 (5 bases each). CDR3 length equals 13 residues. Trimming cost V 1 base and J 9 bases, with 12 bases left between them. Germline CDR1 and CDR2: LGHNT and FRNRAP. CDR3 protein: CASGLGDLGAQYF. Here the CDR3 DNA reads TGTGCTAGTGGTTTGGGGGACCTTGGCGCCCAGTACTTC.

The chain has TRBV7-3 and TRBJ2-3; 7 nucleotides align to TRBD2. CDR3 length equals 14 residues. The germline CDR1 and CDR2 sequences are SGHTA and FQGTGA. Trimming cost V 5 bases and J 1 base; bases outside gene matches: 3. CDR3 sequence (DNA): TGTGCCAGCAGCCGACTAGCTGGCACAGATACGCAGTATTTT. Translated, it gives CASSRLAGTDTQYF. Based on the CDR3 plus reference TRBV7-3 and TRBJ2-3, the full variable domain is GAGVSQTPSNKVTEKGKYVELRCDPISGHTALYWYRQSLGQGPEFLIYFQGTGAADDSGLPNDRFFAVRPEGSVSTLKIQRTERGDSAVYLCASSRLAGTDTQYFGPGTRLTVL.

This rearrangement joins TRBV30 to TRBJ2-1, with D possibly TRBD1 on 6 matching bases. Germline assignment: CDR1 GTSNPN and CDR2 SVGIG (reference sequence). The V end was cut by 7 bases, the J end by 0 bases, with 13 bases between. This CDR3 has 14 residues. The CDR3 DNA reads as TGTGCCTCCAAGGGGGTGAGCTCCTACAATGAGCAGTTCTTC. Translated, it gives CASKGVSSYNEQFF.

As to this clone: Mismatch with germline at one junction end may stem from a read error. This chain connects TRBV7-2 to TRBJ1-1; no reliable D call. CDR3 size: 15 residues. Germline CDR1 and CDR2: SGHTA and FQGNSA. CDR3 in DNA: TGTGCCGGCAGCTTAGCCCCGCGGGTCCCCACTGAAGCTTTCTTT. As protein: CAGSLAPRVPTEAFF.

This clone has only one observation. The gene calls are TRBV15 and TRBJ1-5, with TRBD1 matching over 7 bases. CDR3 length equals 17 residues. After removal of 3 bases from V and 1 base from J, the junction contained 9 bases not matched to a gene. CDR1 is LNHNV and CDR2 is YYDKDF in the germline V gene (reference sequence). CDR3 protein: CATSSARGMGSNQPQHF. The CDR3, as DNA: TGTGCCACCAGCAGCGCCAGGGGGATGGGGAGCAATCAGCCCCAGCATTTT.

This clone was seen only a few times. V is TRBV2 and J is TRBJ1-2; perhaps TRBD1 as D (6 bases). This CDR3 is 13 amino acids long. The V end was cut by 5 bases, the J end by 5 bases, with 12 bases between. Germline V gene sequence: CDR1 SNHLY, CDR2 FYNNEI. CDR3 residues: CASSQGPRYGYTF. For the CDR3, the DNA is TGTGCCAGCAGTCAGGGGCCTCGGTATGGCTACACCTTC.

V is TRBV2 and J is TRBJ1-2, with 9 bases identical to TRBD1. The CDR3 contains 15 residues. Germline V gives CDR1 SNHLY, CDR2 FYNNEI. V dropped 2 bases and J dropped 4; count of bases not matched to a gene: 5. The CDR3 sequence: CASSELGQGTYGYTF. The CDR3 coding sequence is TGTGCCAGCAGTGAACTAGGACAGGGGACCTATGGCTACACCTTC. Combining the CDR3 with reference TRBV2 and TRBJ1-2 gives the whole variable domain EPEVTQTPSHQVTQMGQEVILRCVPISNHLYFYWYRQILGQKVEFLVSFYNNEISEKSEIFDDQFSVERPDGSNFTLKIRSTKLEDSAMYFCASSELGQGTYGYTFGSGTRLTVV.

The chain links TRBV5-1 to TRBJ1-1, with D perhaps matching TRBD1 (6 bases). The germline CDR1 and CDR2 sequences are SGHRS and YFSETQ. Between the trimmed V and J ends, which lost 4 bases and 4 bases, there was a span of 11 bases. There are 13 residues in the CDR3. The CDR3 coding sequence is TGCGCCAGCAGCGCCCTAGGGGGCACTGAAGCTTTCTTT. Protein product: CASSALGGTEAFF.

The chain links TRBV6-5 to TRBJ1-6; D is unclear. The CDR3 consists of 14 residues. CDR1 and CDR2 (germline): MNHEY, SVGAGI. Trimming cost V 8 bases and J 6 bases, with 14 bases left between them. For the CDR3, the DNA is TGTGCCAGCGTAGACCCGGTGGTTAATTCACCCCTCCACTTT. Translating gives CASVDPVVNSPLHF.